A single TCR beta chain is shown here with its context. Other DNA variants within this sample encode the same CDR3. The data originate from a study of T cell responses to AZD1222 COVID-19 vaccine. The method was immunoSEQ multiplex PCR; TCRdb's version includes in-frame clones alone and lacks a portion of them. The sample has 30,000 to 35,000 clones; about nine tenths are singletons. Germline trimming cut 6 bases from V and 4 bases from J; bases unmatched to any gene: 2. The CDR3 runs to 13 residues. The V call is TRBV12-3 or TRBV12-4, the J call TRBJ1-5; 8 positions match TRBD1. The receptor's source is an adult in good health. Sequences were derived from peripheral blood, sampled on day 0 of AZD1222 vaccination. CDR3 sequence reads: CASRTGGNQPQHF. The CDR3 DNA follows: TGTGCCAGCAGAACAGGGGGAAATCAGCCCCAGCATTTT.